Here is one T cell receptor beta chain with its context. The authors gated naive CD8 T cells as CD8+CD4-CCR7+CD45RA+ for sorting. The source of the sample is a study of molecular identifiers for immune sequencing clone quantification. The germline V gene encodes CDR1 SGHTA and CDR2 FQGNSA. The ends lost 5 bases at V and 3 bases at J; junction bases unmatched: 8. The CDR3 is 15 residues long. Previously described methods and listed TCR primers were employed for the bulk TCR libraries. Using its own MiXCR run on the PCR reads, TCRdb lists one record per CDR3 protein. The top ten hold about 0.7% of the sample, which has about 320,000 distinct CDR3 sequences, about 22% seen once.

The TCR originated in a human donor in good health. Some libraries in this study had Jurkat cell RNA spiked in. J is TRBJ2-3 and V is TRBV7-2, with 7 bases aligning to TRBD1. Source material: naive CD8+ T cells from blood, with Jurkat cell RNA spiked in. The sample's subset: FACS-sorted CD8+CD4-CCR7+CD45RA+ naive T cells. As DNA, the CDR3 is TGTGCCAGCAGCACGCAGGGGGTTCCGACAGATACGCAGTATTTT. Amino acid sequence: CASSTQGVPTDTQYF.